These 10 T cell receptor beta chains were sequenced from one sample in a study of blood T cell repertoires in COVID-19. Assay used: immunoSEQ multiplex PCR; TCRdb lists only in-frame clones, some missing. The sample includes some 80,000 clones, around 89% seen only once; the top ten take roughly 20%. Sample: peripheral blood. These receptor sequences come from a human donor in a cohort sampled during active COVID-19.

J is TRBJ1-4 and V is TRBV19, with 7 nucleotides matching TRBD1. CDR1 is LNHDA, CDR2 SQIVND, per germline (reference sequence). V shed 0 bases and J 3 bases; nucleotides not matched to a gene: 10. This CDR3 has 18 residues. The CDR3: CASSIDGRLDRANEKLFF. The CDR3 DNA is TGTGCCAGTAGTATAGATGGCAGGCTCGACAGGGCTAATGAAAAACTGTTTTTT.

This clone was seen a single time. This chain links TRBV9 with TRBJ2-3, with 9 bases fitting TRBD2. There are 17 residues in the CDR3. Germline V lookup: CDR1 SGDLS, CDR2 YYNGEE. J gave up 8 bases and V 0 bases, and 13 bases lay outside the gene matches. The CDR3 nucleotides are TGTGCCAGCAGCGTAGACCCGTTGGCGGGGGGGCAAGGTACGCAGTATTTT. Translated, it gives CASSVDPLAGGQGTQYF.

The chain uses TRBV5-1 and TRBJ2-3; 9 bases map to TRBD2. V shed 0 bases and J 1 base; nucleotides not matched to a gene: 3. The germline V gene encodes CDR1 SGHRS and CDR2 YFSETQ. This CDR3 comprises 16 residues. The CDR3 reads CASSLGLAAGTDTQYF. CDR3 DNA: TGCGCCAGCAGCTTGGGACTAGCGGCTGGCACAGATACGCAGTATTTT.

The chain combines TRBV3-1 (or the pseudogene TRBV3-2) with TRBJ2-3; 11 nucleotides line up with TRBD2. The germline V gene encodes CDR1 LGHDT and CDR2 YNNKEL (reference sequence). The CDR3 runs 16 residues. V lost 6 bases to trimming and J lost 2 bases; unmatched junction nucleotides: 7. The CDR3 coding sequence is TGTGCCAGCAGACGACGGGGACTAGCGGTCACAGATACGCAGTATTTT. The encoded protein is CASRRRGLAVTDTQYF.

V usage is TRBV7-2 and J usage is TRBJ2-1; D possibly corresponds to TRBD1 (6 bases). Deletions cut 5 bases from V and 11 bases from J, with 22 bases between. The germline V gene has CDR1 SGHTA and CDR2 FQGNSA. This CDR3 spans 15 amino acids. Written as DNA, the CDR3 is TGTGCCAGCAGCCCTACGCCTCAGGGGAAAGGGCAGCAGTTCTTC. Translating gives CASSPTPQGKGQQFF.

J is TRBJ2-6 and V is TRBV19, with D possibly matching TRBD2 (7 bases). V was clipped by 3 bases and J by 0 bases, with 12 bases between them. Germline lookup yields CDR1 LNHDA and CDR2 SQIVND (reference sequence). The CDR3 runs 17 residues. The CDR3 DNA follows: TGTGCCAGTAGTATGGGGGGGGCCATCTCTGGGGCCAACGTCCTGACTTTC. It translates to CASSMGGAISGANVLTF.

This clone was counted a few times. The CDR3 loop reads CASSQQQGYNSPLHF. The CDR3 DNA is TGTGCCAGCAGCCAGCAACAGGGGTATAATTCACCCCTCCACTTT. The V gene is TRBV5-4, the J gene TRBJ1-6; TRBD1 matches 7 bases. Germline trimming cut 4 bases from V and 4 bases from J; bases unmatched to any gene: 5. Germline V lookup: CDR1 SGHNT, CDR2 YYREEE (reference sequence). There are 15 residues in the CDR3.

J is TRBJ2-3 and V is TRBV7-2; the match to TRBD2 covers 8 bases. Germline V CDR1 and CDR2: SGHTA, FQGNSA. The CDR3 runs to 16 residues. J gave up 9 bases and V 3 bases, and 14 bases lay outside the gene matches. CDR3 in DNA: TGTGCCAGCAGCTTGGGGCACGAAGCGGGGGAGGCGACGCAGTATTTT. Encoded protein: CASSLGHEAGEATQYF.

This chain connects TRBV7-9 to TRBJ2-3, with 9 bases that match TRBD1. This CDR3 contains 15 residues. V dropped 7 bases and J dropped 4; count of bases not matched to a gene: 9. Per germline, CDR1 SEHNR and CDR2 FQNEAQ (reference sequence). The CDR3 nucleotides are TGTGCCAGCAACAACCGACAGGGGGGTCCAGATACGCAGTATTTT. Protein product: CASNNRQGGPDTQYF.

The rearrangement joins TRBV7-2 to TRBJ1-1, with D tentatively TRBD1 (5 bases). The germline V and J ends were trimmed by 1 base and 4 bases, with 13 bases remaining between them. In germline, CDR1 is SGHTA, CDR2 FQGNSA. The CDR3 loop spans 15 amino acids. The CDR3 loop is CASSLEGQVGTEAFF. The CDR3 DNA sequence: TGTGCCAGCAGCTTAGAAGGACAAGTGGGCACTGAAGCTTTCTTT.